The 23 T cell receptor beta chains in this list originate from one sample, sequenced in a study of cytomegalovirus exposure and HLA in healthy donors. The PCR employed 60 Vbeta primers together with 13 Jbeta primers. Profiled with immunoSEQ multiplex PCR; TCRdb holds only in-frame clones, not every one. This sample carries tens of thousands of clones, roughly 60% of them seen once, and the ten largest clones take 2.3%. Sequenced material: PBMCs. The receptors were sampled from a human donor in good health.

The V and J genes are TRBV29-1 and TRBJ1-1; D is ambiguous. Trimming cost V 7 bases and J 2 bases, with 17 bases left between them. From germline, CDR1 is SQVTM and CDR2 ANQGSEA. CDR3 length equals 14 residues. CDR3 protein: CSAEGDVFNTEAFF. The CDR3 DNA sequence: TGCAGCGCTGAGGGCGACGTCTTTAACACTGAAGCTTTCTTT.

The V call is TRBV6-7, the J call TRBJ2-5; 8 nucleotides line up with TRBD2. TRBV6-7 carries the ORF label, with uncertain function. The trim removed 6 bases at V and 0 bases at J, leaving 15 bases unmatched. The CDR3 is made up of 18 amino acids. The CDR3 DNA is TGTGCCAGCAGGTCACTTGGGAAGGTAGCGGGGTACCAAGAGACCCAGTACTTC. Amino acid sequence: CASRSLGKVAGYQETQYF.

This clone has a handful of counts. This chain connects TRBV10-3 to TRBJ2-1; 7 positions agree with TRBD2. CDR3 length equals 15 residues. Losses at the gene ends were 0 bases for V and 9 bases for J; bases not matched to a gene: 8. Germline V gene lookup returns CDR1 ENHRY and CDR2 SYGVKD. The CDR3 protein is CAISESSTSLGEQFF. The CDR3 nucleotides read TGTGCCATCAGTGAGTCTTCGACTAGCCTCGGTGAGCAGTTCTTC.

Only a few counts were recorded for this clone. The chain uses TRBV9 and TRBJ2-5, with D unclear. The germline V and J ends were trimmed by 0 bases and 2 bases, with 5 bases remaining between them. The CDR3 is 13 residues long. The V gene's germline CDR1 is SGDLS and CDR2 YYNGEE. The CDR3 DNA sequence: TGTGCCAGCAGCGTAGGCCAGCAAGAGACCCAGTACTTC. This codes for CASSVGQQETQYF. The full variable domain, in which reference TRBV9 and TRBJ2-5 provide the parts outside the CDR3, is DSGVTQTPKHLITATGQRVTLRCSPRSGDLSVYWYQQSLDQGLQFLIQYYNGEERAKGNILERFSAQQFPDLHSELNLSSLELGDSALYFCASSVGQQETQYFGPGTRLLVL.

The rearrangement uses TRBV15 and TRBJ2-3, with 7 bases identical to TRBD1. The CDR3 has 16 amino acids. With V trimmed by 2 bases and J by 2 bases, 7 bases remained unmatched. Per the germline V gene, CDR1 is LNHNV and CDR2 is YYDKDF (reference sequence). The CDR3 DNA reads as TGTGCCACCAGCAGATCGGACAGGTCTTACACAGATACGCAGTATTTT. This encodes CATSRSDRSYTDTQYF.

The rearrangement joins TRBV7-6 to TRBJ2-2; 9 bases align to TRBD1. Germline V CDR1 and CDR2: SGHVS, FNYEAQ. V shed 6 bases and J 5 bases; nucleotides not matched to a gene: 4. The CDR3 length is 14 residues. The CDR3, as DNA: TGTGCCAGCAGAATTGGACAGGGGACCGGGGAGCTGTTTTTT. Residues: CASRIGQGTGELFF. The full variable domain, with the rest looked up from reference TRBV7-6 and TRBJ2-2, is GAGVSQSPRYKVTKRGQDVALRCDPISGHVSLYWYRQALGQGPEFLTYFNYEAQQDKSGLPNDRFSAERPEGSISTLTIQRTEQRDSAMYRCASRIGQGTGELFFGEGSRLTVL.

J is TRBJ2-7 and V is TRBV2; no definite D call. There are 12 residues in the CDR3. Germline lookup yields CDR1 SNHLY and CDR2 FYNNEI. V lost 7 bases and J 3 bases, leaving 10 bases between the germline ends. The CDR3 nucleotides are TGTGCCAGCATGTTCTCCAGCTACGAGCAGTACTTC. Translated, it gives CASMFSSYEQYF.

The rearrangement links TRBV7-2 to TRBJ1-1, with 11 bases identical to TRBD1. This CDR3 spans 13 amino acids. Per germline, CDR1 SGHTA and CDR2 FQGNSA. Trimming removed 5 bases from V and 11 bases from J; junction bases left unmatched: 7. In nucleotides, the CDR3 is TGTGCCAGCAGCCTCGGACAGGGGGCTAGGGCTTTCTTT. Its translation: CASSLGQGARAFF.

The chain recombines TRBV11-2 with TRBJ1-1; the match to TRBD1 covers 8 bases. Losses at the gene ends were 0 bases for V and 7 bases for J; bases not matched to a gene: 4. The V gene's germline CDR1 is SGHAT and CDR2 FQNNGV. The CDR3 length is 14 residues. In DNA, the CDR3 is TGTGCCAGCAGCTTAGACAGGGGGCATAATGAAGCTTTCTTT. It specifies CASSLDRGHNEAFF.

This clone was observed a few times. This chain uses TRBV10-3 with TRBJ1-6, with D possibly matching TRBD1 (5 bases). The CDR3 has 16 amino acids. CDR1 and CDR2 from the germline V gene are ENHRY and SYGVKD. Deletions cut 11 bases from V and 6 bases from J, with 23 bases between. The CDR3 protein is CADPPLRGTSNSPLHF. CDR3 sequence (DNA): TGTGCCGACCCACCTCTCCGCGGGACGTCTAATTCACCCCTCCACTTT.

The gene calls are TRBV9 and TRBJ2-1; 8 bases line up with TRBD2. The junction had 14 bases not matched to a gene; V was cut back by 4 bases and J by 2 bases. The CDR3 has 18 amino acids. Germline V gene sequence: CDR1 SGDLS, CDR2 YYNGEE. CDR3 residues: CASSPNLIPGGPYNEQFF. The DNA for the CDR3 is TGTGCCAGCAGCCCAAACTTGATTCCGGGGGGGCCCTACAATGAGCAGTTCTTC.

The V and J genes are TRBV6-5 and TRBJ1-4; TRBD1 might be the D (5 bases). V was shortened by 0 bases and J by 7 bases, with 12 bases between the two germline ends. The CDR3 sequence is 15 residues long. Germline CDR1 MNHEY, CDR2 SVGAGI. The CDR3 is CASSYSGGYSEKLFF. As DNA, the CDR3 is TGTGCCAGCAGTTACTCGGGGGGTTATTCTGAAAAACTGTTTTTT.

This clone occurred a few times. The chain is built from TRBV5-1 and TRBJ2-2; D ambiguous. CDR3 size: 13 residues. Germline assignment: CDR1 SGHRS and CDR2 YFSETQ. Trimming removed 6 bases at V and 0 bases at J, with 6 bases between. CDR3 nucleotide sequence: TGCGCCAGCAACTCGGCGAACACCGGGGAGCTGTTTTTT. Protein sequence: CASNSANTGELFF.

V usage is TRBV2 and J usage is TRBJ2-3, with D perhaps TRBD2 (6 bases). Trimming stripped 8 bases from V and 3 bases from J, with 18 bases between. The CDR3 totals 15 residues. Germline V lookup: CDR1 SNHLY, CDR2 FYNNEI. DNA for the CDR3: TGTGCCAGCCGGGACTTTCGAGGGGTTACAGATACGCAGTATTTT. Amino acids: CASRDFRGVTDTQYF.

The chain joins TRBV2 to TRBJ1-4, with D possibly matching TRBD1 (5 bases). The length of the CDR3 is 15 residues. Between the trimmed V and J ends, which lost 10 bases and 6 bases, there was a span of 21 bases. CDR1 and CDR2 (germline): SNHLY, FYNNEI. In nucleotides, the CDR3 is TGTGCCACCCATATGGGGGGGTGGATGGATGAAAAACTGTTTTTT. Translating it yields CATHMGGWMDEKLFF.

V usage is TRBV11-3 and J usage is TRBJ2-5, with 10 bases identical to TRBD1. Germline V gene sequence: CDR1 SGHNT, CDR2 YENEEA. The V segment lost 4 bases and the J segment 4 bases; nucleotides outside the gene matches: 9. There are 16 residues in the CDR3. CDR3 region: CASSSRTGGGGETQYF. In DNA, the CDR3 is TGTGCCAGCAGCTCGCGGACAGGGGGTGGAGGAGAGACCCAGTACTTC.

The rearrangement uses TRBV2 and TRBJ2-3; D not certain. This CDR3 comprises 16 residues. V gave up 2 bases and J gave up 0 bases, with 12 bases separating them. Germline V gene sequence: CDR1 SNHLY, CDR2 FYNNEI. The CDR3 region has the DNA TGTGCCAGCAGTGAAATCAGAACAGCAAGCACAGATACGCAGTATTTT. Its translation is CASSEIRTASTDTQYF.

This chain joins TRBV14 and TRBJ2-3; maybe TRBD2 (5 bases). CDR1 and CDR2 from the germline V gene are SGHDN and FVKESK. CDR3 length: 15 amino acids. Trimming removed 5 bases from V and 6 bases from J, with 18 bases in between. The DNA for the CDR3 is TGTGCCAGCAGCGGACCGTCTAGCTTTGGGGATACGCAGTATTTT. Translated, it gives CASSGPSSFGDTQYF.

The chain carries TRBV29-1 and TRBJ1-1; tentatively, D is TRBD1 (5 bases). Trimming pared 7 bases from V and 0 bases from J, leaving 12 bases between. This CDR3 is 13 amino acids long. Germline lookup yields CDR1 SQVTM and CDR2 ANQGSEA. The DNA for the CDR3 is TGCAGCGCAGCGGGACCAATGAACACTGAAGCTTTCTTT. This sequence encodes CSAAGPMNTEAFF.

This clone was detected only a few times. V is TRBV25-1 and J is TRBJ1-3; unclear D gene. Germline values: CDR1 MGHDK, CDR2 SYGVNS. Trimming took 4 bases from V and 0 from J, leaving 7 bases between them. The CDR3 totals 14 residues. As DNA, the CDR3 is TGTGCCAGCAGTGCCACGGGCTCTGGAAACACCATATATTTT. Translation: CASSATGSGNTIYF.

V usage is TRBV7-6 and J usage is TRBJ2-5, with 8 nucleotides matching TRBD2. This CDR3 is 16 amino acids long. From germline, CDR1 is SGHVS and CDR2 FNYEAQ. The V gene end was trimmed by 1 base and the J gene end by 3 bases; junction bases not matched to a gene: 7. The CDR3 sequence: CASSLGWRGAEETQYF. CDR3 DNA: TGTGCCAGCAGCTTAGGATGGCGGGGGGCCGAAGAGACCCAGTACTTC.

This chain joins TRBV19 and TRBJ1-4, with D possibly being TRBD1 (5 bases). Germline loops: CDR1 LNHDA, CDR2 SQIVND (reference sequence). Trimming took off 3 bases at V and 2 bases at J, with 13 bases between the two ends. The CDR3 is made up of 16 amino acids. The CDR3 loop is CASSILPSGTNEKLFF. The CDR3, as DNA: TGTGCCAGTAGTATCCTCCCCTCAGGGACTAATGAAAAACTGTTTTTT.

This clone was seen only a few times. The J gene is TRBJ2-7, the V gene TRBV10-3; D gene ambiguous. In germline, CDR1 is ENHRY, CDR2 SYGVKD. V lost 6 bases to trimming and J lost 3 bases, with 18 bases between them. The CDR3 length is 15 residues. CDR3: CAIREHQATHYEQYF. CDR3 in DNA: TGTGCCATCAGAGAACACCAGGCGACCCACTACGAGCAGTACTTC.